The entry below describes one TCR beta chain. Authors' analysis steps: Amplifying reference gene primers gave estimates of nucleated cell counts. Clones were sequenced by immunoSEQ multiplex PCR, and TCRdb holds only the in-frame ones, with some missing. V and J calls and clone size are as listed in that table; D and trimming were resolved from the DNA. This table holds 130,000 to 150,000 clones, about 80% found once. From germline, CDR1 is MNHEY and CDR2 SVGAGI. V dropped 6 bases and J dropped 7 bases, with 12 bases sitting between them. The CDR3 extends over 13 amino acids. This record belongs to a study of blood T cell repertoires in COVID-19. About the research overall: Samples taken during acute and convalescent COVID-19 were collected in the United States, Italy and Spain.

The rearrangement links TRBV6-5 to TRBJ1-4, with D possibly matching TRBD1 (6 bases). This clonotype was obtained from a woman of 80 years or more in a cohort sampled during active or convalescent COVID-19. Sequences were obtained from peripheral blood. CDR3 sequence: CASRRGSGEKLFF. The DNA for the CDR3 is TGTGCCAGCAGGAGGGGGTCTGGTGAAAAACTGTTTTTT.